This entry lists 2 T cell receptor beta chains sequenced from one sample in a study of early T cells in non-severe SARS-CoV-2 infection. TCRdb passed the 5' RACE reads through MiXCR, listing each CDR3 protein once. In the table there are 45,000 or so distinct CDR3 sequences, 5.5% to 6.5% of which are singletons. The sequencing sample was made of whole blood. These receptors came from an adult who was a healthcare worker with PCR-confirmed SARS-CoV-2 infection or an uninfected control (not recorded which).

The chain recombines TRBV6-2 or TRBV6-3 with TRBJ2-1, with D uncertain. The CDR3 length is 16 residues. Germline CDR1 reads MNHEY; CDR2 reads SVGEGT. Trimming cost V 2 bases and J 0 bases, with 11 bases left between them. CDR3 sequence: CASSYGGLSSYNEQFF. The CDR3 nucleotides are TGTGCCAGCAGTTACGGCGGCCTAAGCTCCTACAATGAGCAGTTCTTC.

The sample holds many counts of this clonotype. The chain is built from TRBV28 and TRBJ2-5, with 10 bases lining up with TRBD1. Unmatched junction bases numbered 7, after V lost 4 bases and J lost 5 bases. This CDR3 is built from 15 residues. CDR1 and CDR2 (germline): MDHEN, SYDVKM. CDR3 residues: CASSSMTGGAETQYF. CDR3 nucleotides: TGTGCCAGCAGTTCAATGACAGGGGGCGCGGAGACCCAGTACTTC.